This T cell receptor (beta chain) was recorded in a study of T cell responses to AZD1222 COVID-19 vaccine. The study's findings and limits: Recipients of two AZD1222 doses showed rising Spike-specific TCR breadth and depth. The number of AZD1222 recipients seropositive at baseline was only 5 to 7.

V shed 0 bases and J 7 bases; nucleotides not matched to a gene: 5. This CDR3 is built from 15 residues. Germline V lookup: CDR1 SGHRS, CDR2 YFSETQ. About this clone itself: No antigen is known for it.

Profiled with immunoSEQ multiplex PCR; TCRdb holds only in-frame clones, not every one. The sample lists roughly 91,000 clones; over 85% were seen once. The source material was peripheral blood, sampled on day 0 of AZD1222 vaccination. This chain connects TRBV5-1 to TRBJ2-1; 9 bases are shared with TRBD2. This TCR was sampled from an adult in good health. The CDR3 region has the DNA TGCGCCAGCAGCTTGGCTGCGGGAGGGTGGAATGAGCAGTTCTTC. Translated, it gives CASSLAAGGWNEQFF.